This TCR beta chain is drawn from a study of blood T cell repertoires in COVID-19. Study at large: T cells, B-cell-depleted T cells, or PBMCs supplied cDNA or gDNA.

In the original workflow: Reference gene primer amplification yielded estimated nucleated cell counts. Sequencing used immunoSEQ multiplex PCR; TCRdb keeps in-frame clones, though not all of them. The D gene and trimming were derived from the DNA, and the V and J assignments and clone size from that table. The profile shows some 210,000 clones, around 84% of them singletons. This clone is a singleton in its sample. CDR1 SEHNR and CDR2 FQNEAQ come from the germline V gene (reference sequence). This CDR3 has 13 amino acids. Trimming shortened V by 4 bases and J by 8 bases, and 14 bases separated the two germline ends.

Sequenced: peripheral blood. The receptor's source is a human donor in a cohort sampled during active COVID-19. This sequence joins TRBV7-9 and TRBJ1-2; a weak D match, TRBD1 (6 bases). CDR3 residues: CASSYFQGLGYTF. The CDR3 DNA reads as TGTGCCAGCAGCTATTTTCAGGGGTTAGGCTACACCTTC.